The T cell receptor (beta chain) described here comes from a study of T cell responses to AZD1222 COVID-19 vaccine. Whole-study results and caveats: The donor group comprised mostly white British people and more females; the analysis possibly underestimated clonal diversity. CD4 TCRs linked to vaccination spanned spike, dominating at 160-218 and 743-854. Repertoires in all cases were sampled only once the peak T cell response had passed.

Assay: immunoSEQ multiplex PCR; the TCRdb copy retains only in-frame clones and omits some. This sample has roughly 160,000 clones, with 90% to 95% found just once. This clone appeared once. The target antigen is unknown. This TCR derives from an adult in good health. The sequences come from peripheral blood, collected on day 0 of MenACWY control vaccination.

The CDR3 sequence: CASSYAQGRANEKLFF. DNA of the CDR3: TGTGCCAGCAGTTACGCCCAGGGGCGGGCTAATGAAAAACTGTTTTTT. This sequence joins TRBV6-5 and TRBJ1-4, with D perhaps matching TRBD1 (6 bases). Germline loops: CDR1 MNHEY, CDR2 SVGAGI. The V and J ends lost 2 bases and 3 bases respectively, with 13 bases between them. The CDR3 contains 16 residues.